The rows below give T cell receptor beta chains drawn from one sample of a study of blood T cell repertoires in COVID-19. Only in-frame clones appear in the TCRdb table, and some are missing; sequencing was by immunoSEQ multiplex PCR. This sample carries about 80,000 clones, 90% of them seen once, and the ten largest clones take around 4.5%. The sequencing sample was made of peripheral blood. These receptors all stem from a woman of 80 years or more with active or convalescent COVID-19. The conserved cysteine and the conserved F or W are not part of the CDR3 here.

V gene	CDR3 length	J gene	CDR3 protein
TRBV6-1	11	TRBJ1-2	ASSEAGSYGYT
TRBV30	13	TRBJ1-1	AWNRDTGSGPEAF
TRBV24-1	14	TRBJ2-5	ATSDPFRQGQETQY
TRBV28	13	TRBJ1-5	ASSDPRTGNQPQH
TRBV10-3	12	TRBJ2-7	AAHGTGKGNEQY
TRBV14	13	TRBJ2-5	ASSQFSGLPETQY
TRBV11-2	13	TRBJ2-1	ASSTPGLVVNEQF
TRBV21-1	14	TRBJ2-2	ASSTPWGRGTGELF
TRBV19	11	TRBJ1-2	ASSRAQPYGYT
TRBV5-1	14	TRBJ1-4	ASSLNRGSRDEKLF
TRBV7-6	13	TRBJ2-1	ASSRQTSGNYEQF
TRBV3-1/TRBV3-2	15	TRBJ2-1	ASSQEGKAGPYNEQF
TRBV2	13	TRBJ1-1	ASSEGQGANTEAF
TRBV14	11	TRBJ1-4	ASSQDTWGKLF
TRBV19	13	TRBJ1-5	ASSTTGGSNQPQH
TRBV6-6	13	TRBJ2-1	ASRPHRDSYNEQF
TRBV5-1	12	TRBJ2-3	ASSSGLTTDTQY
TRBV19	11	TRBJ1-2	ASSPRTGNGYT
TRBV6-1	12	TRBJ2-1	ASSDSHSYNEQF
TRBV28	12	TRBJ2-5	ASSLIAGGETQY
TRBV5-1	11	TRBJ2-7	ASSPQGSYEQY
TRBV28	14	TRBJ2-7	ASSPPRVLFTYEQY
TRBV18	14	TRBJ2-3	ASSTTSGRDTDTQY
TRBV6-5	12	TRBJ1-1	ASRRQEENTEAF
TRBV9	13	TRBJ2-1	ASSVLPGGNNEQF